This T cell receptor (beta chain) was sequenced in a study of shared clonotypes between healthy human individuals. In replicate PCRs of sorted subsets, roughly 190 ng DNA, approximately 32,000 T cell genomes, was used. The repertoire was sequenced with immunoSEQ multiplex PCR; TCRdb's copy has only in-frame clones and lacks some. Counted here are over a million clones, 95% to 99% occurring once; the ten biggest clones make up approximately 0.45%. This clone was counted once. CD45RA+ naive and CD45RA-negative memory subsets were separated from CD4+ cells. Specimen: naive CD4+ T cells sorted from blood. Subset in this sample: CD45RA+ positively selected. The origin of this receptor is a man aged 30 to 45 in good health.

CDR3: CATSRDLWGLAGALQTQYF. In DNA, the CDR3 is TGTGCCACCAGCAGAGATCTCTGGGGGCTAGCGGGAGCCCTCCAGACCCAGTACTTC. The chain recombines TRBV15 with TRBJ2-5, with 10 bases that match TRBD2. V shed 0 bases and J 6 bases; nucleotides not matched to a gene: 16. The CDR3 extends over 19 amino acids. The germline gives CDR1 LNHNV, CDR2 YYDKDF (reference sequence).